This T cell receptor beta chain was recorded in a study of control samples from healthy donors and cancer patients (dated by TCRdb to 2020 to 2022). Library prep was done by the immunoSEQ multiplex PCR assay. This is the immuneACCESS table as TCRdb keeps it, with only in-frame sequences that have V and J called. A part of the clones is gone; compared with another copy, unresolved V genes explain less than half, and the rest is unexplained. The sample records fewer than 100,000 clones, roughly 82% of which are singletons. The top ten clones comprise over 7.5% of the sample. A distance of 10 bases separates the germline ends of V and J, which lose 4 bases and 0 bases respectively. CDR1 and CDR2 (SGHRS, YFSETQ) derive from the germline V gene. The CDR3 contains 14 residues, cysteine and phenylalanine counted. Of the read, only the CDR3 DNA is kept; its 42 bases are in frame from base 1. Turning to this clone: What this receptor recognizes is not known. It has no much larger one-base neighbor in the sample; base qualities were not kept.

Sequencing input: blood. This TCR derives from a woman aged 60-75 years in good health. The rearrangement joined TRBV5-1 to TRBJ1-2; possibly the D gene is TRBD1, per 6 matching bases. The CDR3 amino acid sequence is: CASSTEGANYGYTF. Here is the DNA: TGCGCCAGCAGCACGGAGGGGGCTAACTATGGCTACACCTTC.